This paragraph reports one T cell receptor (beta chain). Its matching antigen is unknown. V gave up 7 bases and J gave up 3 bases, with 13 bases separating them. Germline CDR1 and CDR2: SGHRS and YFSETQ. The CDR3 runs to 14 residues. The data are from a study of monozygotic twins with cystic fibrosis. General study results and limits: Co-twins had the most similar V usage for 13 of 16 pairs, J for 8. Monozygotic CF twin pairs shared significantly more nucleotide-identical clonotypes than unrelated CF individuals did. Age, concordance and disease severity did not associate with shared CDR3 numbers.

Generated by immunoSEQ multiplex PCR, the TCRdb table keeps only in-frame clones and is missing some. The data show under 25,000 clones, 95% to 98% seen once. The sample was blood. The chain combines TRBV5-1 with TRBJ2-2; weak D call: TRBD2 (5 bases). The sequence derives from a woman aged 25 to 39 with cystic fibrosis. CDR3: CASGLGGDTGELFF. DNA of the CDR3: TGCGCCAGCGGGCTAGGAGGAGACACCGGGGAGCTGTTTTTT.